The 15 T cell receptor beta chains below all came from one sample that was sequenced in a study of T cell repertoires in ileal Crohn's disease. Generated by immunoSEQ multiplex PCR, the TCRdb table keeps only in-frame clones and is missing some. Found here are about 17,000 clones, 75% to 90% of them singletons; the top ten hold 10%. The specimen sequenced was ileal tissue. All receptors derive from an adult with Crohn's disease.

The rearrangement joins TRBV5-1 to TRBJ2-7, with 8 bases aligning to TRBD1. J lost 5 bases, V lost 4 bases, and 8 bases had no gene match. The germline gives CDR1 SGHRS, CDR2 YFSETQ. The CDR3 is 14 amino acids. CDR3 nucleotides: TGCGCCAGCAGCATGGACAGGGCTCGGGACGAGCAGTACTTC. Protein sequence: CASSMDRARDEQYF.

The rearrangement joins TRBV5-8 to TRBJ2-2; 9 bases line up with TRBD1. The CDR3 is 16 amino acids. The ends lost 0 bases at V and 6 bases at J; junction bases unmatched: 6. Germline assignment: CDR1 SGHTS and CDR2 YDEGEE. The CDR3 region has the DNA TGTGCCAGCAGCTTGGTACAGGGGGCGCTTTCCGGGGAGCTGTTTTTT. This encodes CASSLVQGALSGELFF.

This sequence joins TRBV18 and TRBJ2-7; TRBD2 matches 10 bases. V lost 8 bases, J lost 1 base, and 8 bases stayed unmatched. The CDR3 has 15 amino acids. The germline V gene has CDR1 KGHSH and CDR2 LQKENI. Written as DNA, the CDR3 is TGTGCCAGCACTAGCGGGGAGGGGGTTTCCTACGAGCAGTACTTC. Amino acid sequence: CASTSGEGVSYEQYF.

V is TRBV29-1 and J is TRBJ2-5, with 10 bases lining up with TRBD1. Per the germline V gene, CDR1 is SQVTM and CDR2 is ANQGSEA. V was pared by 6 bases and J by 2 bases, with 6 bases of the junction left unmatched. The CDR3 is 14 amino acids. The CDR3 sequence: CSVARTGGQETQYF. The CDR3 DNA follows: TGCAGCGTGGCTAGGACAGGGGGGCAAGAGACCCAGTACTTC.

The V and J genes are TRBV7-2 and TRBJ1-4; no reliable D call. From germline, CDR1 is SGHTA and CDR2 FQGNSA. V was trimmed by 0 bases and J by 2 bases, leaving 4 bases between them. The CDR3 runs to 14 residues. In DNA, the CDR3 is TGTGCCAGCAGCTTAGCCCCGACTAATGAAAAACTGTTTTTT. Protein: CASSLAPTNEKLFF.

The chain uses TRBV5-5 and TRBJ1-2; TRBD1 might be the D (6 bases). Trimming shortened V by 1 base and J by 3 bases, and 10 bases separated the two germline ends. Germline V gene lookup returns CDR1 SGHKS and CDR2 YYEKEE (reference sequence). The CDR3 sequence is 14 residues long. The CDR3 DNA sequence: TGTGCCAGCAGCTTGATAGGGGGGGACTATGGCTACACCTTC. It yields the protein CASSLIGGDYGYTF.

The V gene is TRBV19, the J gene TRBJ1-4; TRBD1 is a possible D gene (6 bases). The germline V gene encodes CDR1 LNHDA and CDR2 SQIVND (reference sequence). The CDR3 is made up of 14 amino acids. V was trimmed by 7 bases and J by 4 bases, leaving 13 bases between them. CDR3 region: CASNQQGINEKLFF. Here the CDR3 DNA reads TGTGCCAGTAACCAACAGGGTATTAATGAAAAACTGTTTTTT.

The genes are TRBV9 and TRBJ2-1; D is perhaps TRBD1 (5 bases). The germline gives CDR1 SGDLS, CDR2 YYNGEE. With 4 bases removed from V and 5 bases from J, the gap between germline ends came to 16 bases. This CDR3 contains 15 residues. CDR3 DNA: TGTGCCAGCAGCCCCAACTCTCGACAGAACAATGAGCAGTTCTTC. Encoded protein: CASSPNSRQNNEQFF. Variable domain in full (rest from reference TRBV9 and TRBJ2-1): DSGVTQTPKHLITATGQRVTLRCSPRSGDLSVYWYQQSLDQGLQFLIQYYNGEERAKGNILERFSAQQFPDLHSELNLSSLELGDSALYFCASSPNSRQNNEQFFGPGTRLTVL.

V gene TRBV29-1 combines with J gene TRBJ2-7; 7 bases fit TRBD2. The J segment lost 2 bases and the V segment lost 3 bases, leaving 1 base of the junction unmatched. Germline V CDR1 and CDR2: SQVTM, ANQGSEA. This CDR3 is 12 amino acids long. CDR3 amino acids: CSVEGGTYEQYF. CDR3 in DNA: TGCAGCGTTGAGGGGGGGACCTACGAGCAGTACTTC.

This clone was detected only a few times. The chain links TRBV4-3 to TRBJ2-3; 9 bases line up with TRBD2. Germline V gene sequence: CDR1 LGHNA, CDR2 YSLEER. This CDR3 has 19 amino acids. The junction had 10 bases not matched to a gene; V was cut back by 0 bases and J by 0 bases. The CDR3, as DNA: TGCGCCAGCAGCCAAGAGCCAGCGGGGGGAGGGTCTAGCACAGATACGCAGTATTTT. Protein sequence: CASSQEPAGGGSSTDTQYF.

The rearrangement joins TRBV5-5 to TRBJ1-4; weak D call: TRBD1 (6 bases). Germline values: CDR1 SGHKS, CDR2 YYEKEE (reference sequence). Trimming shortened V by 2 bases and J by 8 bases, and 13 bases separated the two germline ends. The CDR3 is 14 amino acids. The CDR3 region is CASSFTGPGEKLFF. Here the CDR3 DNA reads TGTGCCAGCAGCTTCACAGGGCCTGGGGAAAAACTGTTTTTT.

This chain connects TRBV7-3 to TRBJ1-1, with a possible D match to TRBD1 (6 bases). Germline CDR1 reads SGHTA; CDR2 reads FQGTGA. CDR3 length: 16 residues. V lost 2 bases, J lost 5 bases, and 18 bases lay in between. CDR3 DNA: TGTGCCAGCAGCTTACTTCCGGCACAGGGTGGTACTGAAGCTTTCTTT. Amino acids: CASSLLPAQGGTEAFF. The full variable domain, rest sourced from reference TRBV7-3 and TRBJ1-1, is GAGVSQTPSNKVTEKGKYVELRCDPISGHTALYWYRQSLGQGPEFLIYFQGTGAADDSGLPNDRFFAVRPEGSVSTLKIQRTERGDSAVYLCASSLLPAQGGTEAFFGQGTRLTVV.

This chain links TRBV6-1 with TRBJ2-1, with D perhaps TRBD1 (6 bases). This CDR3 comprises 13 residues. The V gene lost 4 bases and the J gene lost 9 bases, with 13 bases spanning the gap. CDR1 MNHNS and CDR2 SASEGT come from the germline V gene. The CDR3 is CASSVAQGPEQFF. The CDR3 DNA sequence: TGTGCCAGCAGTGTTGCCCAGGGGCCTGAGCAGTTCTTC.

V usage is TRBV27 and J usage is TRBJ2-3; a weak D match, TRBD1 (5 bases). CDR1 is MNHEY, CDR2 SMNVEV, per germline (reference sequence). The CDR3 loop spans 14 amino acids. The V and J ends lost 3 bases and 6 bases respectively, with 13 bases between them. CDR3 DNA: TGTGCCAGCAGTTTGGGGCGAGCCGGGGATACGCAGTATTTT. Translating gives CASSLGRAGDTQYF.

V usage is TRBV30 and J usage is TRBJ1-3, with 9 nucleotides matching TRBD1. The CDR3 loop spans 16 amino acids. Germline V gene data show CDR1 as GTSNPN and CDR2 as SVGIG (reference sequence). V lost 1 base, J lost 1 base, and 5 bases stayed unmatched. This CDR3 reads CAWSGDRVHSGNTIYF. Written as DNA, the CDR3 is TGTGCCTGGAGTGGGGACAGGGTTCATTCTGGAAACACCATATATTTT.